The next 27 T cell receptor beta chains were all read from a single sample in a study of Tregs in tolerant kidney transplant recipients. Assay: immunoSEQ multiplex PCR; the TCRdb copy retains only in-frame clones and omits some. This sample's clone table lists tens of thousands of clones. Here the sequenced sample was CD8+ T cells from blood, taken before the transplant. The receptors shown here come from a human donor who received a combined kidney and bone marrow transplant.

Details on this clone: The CDR3 end is not reached by the read, which stops 3 residues before it; the germline J gene fills it in. V is TRBV29-1 and J is TRBJ2-3, with 11 bases lining up with TRBD2. The CDR3 has 15 residues. Losses at the gene ends were 6 bases for V and 1 base for J; bases not matched to a gene: 6. CDR1 is SQVTM, CDR2 ANQGSEA, per germline. Incomplete CDR3 DNA: TGCAGCGTCCTATTACTAGCGGGAGGCACAGATACG. Its translation: CSVLLLAGGTDT. The whole CDR3 sequence reads CSVLLLAGGTDTQYF.

Note on this clone: The read falls 3 residues short of the CDR3 end, and the missing part is taken from the germline J gene. The V call is TRBV18, the J call TRBJ2-1; 15 nucleotides agree with TRBD2. Germline-derived CDR1 and CDR2 are KGHSH and LQKENI. The CDR3 loop spans 18 amino acids. V trimming: 4 bases; J trimming: 3 bases; junction bases outside the gene matches: 7. The covered CDR3 bases are TGTGCCAGCTCACTAGGACTAGCGGGAGGGACCAACTACAATGAG. It yields the protein CASSLGLAGGTNYNE. The whole CDR3 reads CASSLGLAGGTNYNEQFF.

To note about this clone: The missing CDR3 end, 3 residues past where the read stops, is filled in from the germline J gene. The chain carries TRBV29-1 and TRBJ2-7; 7 positions match TRBD2. The CDR3 spans 12 residues. Germline values: CDR1 SQVTM, CDR2 ANQGSEA. With V trimmed by 6 bases and J by 3 bases, 5 bases remained unmatched. CDR3 amino acids: CSVAASGYEQYF. The part of the CDR3 DNA that was read is TGCAGCGTGGCAGCTAGCGGCTACGAG.

Worth noting for this clone: The read falls 3 residues short of the CDR3 end, and the missing part is taken from the germline J gene. V usage is TRBV19 and J usage is TRBJ2-1, with 10 bases fitting TRBD2. In germline, CDR1 is LNHDA, CDR2 SQIVND (reference sequence). J was trimmed by 6 bases and V by 3 bases; bases with no gene match: 11. The CDR3 extends over 17 amino acids. CDR3 DNA (partial): TGTGCCAGTAGTATTAACCCGCCTAGCGGGAGAACCAATGAG. Translation: CASSINPPSGRTNE. The full-length CDR3 reads as CASSINPPSGRTNEQFF.

On this clone: The CDR3 end lies 3 residues beyond the end of the read and is filled in from the germline J gene. The chain carries TRBV28 and TRBJ2-3; TRBD2 agrees at 12 bases. The CDR3 covers 16 residues. V shed 5 bases, J shed 2 bases, and the junction held 5 bases outside the gene matches. Germline V CDR1 and CDR2: MDHEN, SYDVKM. The CDR3 sequence is CASSPGLAGYTDTQYF. The DNA read from the CDR3 is TGTGCCAGCAGTCCAGGACTAGCGGGATACACAGATACG.

About this clone itself: The read ends 3 residues early relative to the CDR3; the germline J gene fills the gap. The chain joins TRBV5-1 to TRBJ2-2; 7 nucleotides align to TRBD1. The length of the CDR3 is 14 residues. CDR1 SGHRS and CDR2 YFSETQ come from the germline V gene. Germline trimming cut 1 base from V and 6 bases from J; bases unmatched to any gene: 3. Partial CDR3 DNA: TGCGCCAGCAGCTTGTACAGGGGAGCCGGGGAG. The encoded protein is CASSLYRGAGE. The full CDR3 reads CASSLYRGAGELFF.

As to this clone: The DNA ends 3 residues before the CDR3 does, and the rest of the CDR3 is filled in from the germline J gene. The chain has TRBV5-8 and TRBJ2-5, with D hard to call. The germline V gene encodes CDR1 SGHTS and CDR2 YDEGEE. V lost 6 bases to trimming and J lost 3 bases, with 9 bases between them. CDR3 length equals 12 residues. The sequenced CDR3 bases are TGTGCCAGCAATAACAAAAAAGAGACC. Amino acids: CASNNKKET. The CDR3 as a whole reads CASNNKKETQYF.

About this clone: The CDR3 end falls 3 residues outside the read, so it is completed with the germline J gene. This chain connects TRBV28 to TRBJ2-7; possibly TRBD1 for D (5 bases). The V gene's germline CDR1 is MDHEN and CDR2 SYDVKM. CDR3 length: 16 amino acids. Between the trimmed V and J ends, which lost 3 bases and 3 bases, there was a span of 18 bases. This CDR3 reads CASSFPTATLGYEQYF. CDR3 DNA (partial): TGTGCCAGCAGTTTTCCGACAGCGACTTTGGGCTACGAG.

Concerning this clone: The read comes to an end 3 residues before the CDR3 does, leaving the germline J gene to fill in the end. This chain uses TRBV13 with TRBJ2-7; 9 nucleotides agree with TRBD1. Trimming took 5 bases from V and 4 from J; bases not matched to a gene: 12. The length of the CDR3 is 16 residues. Germline V gene data show CDR1 as PRHDT and CDR2 as FYEKMQ (reference sequence). The part of the CDR3 DNA that was read is TGTGCCAGCAGCCCTAATACAGGGGGCACTAGGTACGAG. It yields the protein CASSPNTGGTRYE. The full CDR3 is CASSPNTGGTRYEQYF.

Details on this clone: The observed sequence ends 3 residues before the CDR3 terminus, with the missing tail filled in from the germline J gene. This sequence joins TRBV19 and TRBJ2-1, with TRBD1 matching over 7 bases. Germline CDR1 reads LNHDA; CDR2 reads SQIVND (reference sequence). Trimming at V came to 8 bases and at J to 0 bases, leaving 7 bases not matched to a gene. This CDR3 region has 15 residues. CDR3 DNA (partial): TGTGCCAGTTCCCCGGGACAGAGCTCCTACAATGAG. Amino acids: CASSPGQSSYNE. The CDR3 reads in full as CASSPGQSSYNEQFF.

Frequency places this clone as medium-sized. Read sequence stops 3 residues before the CDR3 end, and the germline J gene provides the missing end. This rearrangement joins TRBV5-1 to TRBJ2-2; tentative D call: TRBD2 (6 bases). The V gene lost 2 bases and the J gene lost 3 bases, with 8 bases spanning the gap. The CDR3 is 14 residues long. The germline CDR1 and CDR2 sequences are SGHRS and YFSETQ. The CDR3 sequence is CASSFGTYTGELFF. Incomplete CDR3 DNA: TGCGCCAGCAGCTTTGGGACTTACACCGGGGAG.

The CDR3 DNA, read in part, is TGCAGCGTTGAAGATCCCGACAGCTCTTACAATGAG. This gives the protein CSVEDPDSSYNE. The CDR3 as a whole reads CSVEDPDSSYNEQFF. The chain links TRBV29-1 to TRBJ2-1; tentatively, D is TRBD1 (5 bases). The read terminates 3 residues ahead of where the CDR3 ends, so the germline J gene completes it. The germline V and J ends were trimmed by 0 bases and 4 bases, with 13 bases remaining between them. Germline CDR1 and CDR2: SQVTM and ANQGSEA. CDR3 length: 15 residues.

A remark on this clone: The observed sequence ends 3 residues before the CDR3 terminus, with the missing tail filled in from the germline J gene. This rearrangement joins TRBV7-6 to TRBJ2-7; D perhaps matches TRBD2 (5 bases). Per germline, CDR1 SGHVS and CDR2 FNYEAQ. Trimming took off 1 base at V and 4 bases at J, with 17 bases between the two ends. The CDR3 has 16 residues. CDR3 DNA (partial): TGTGCCAGCAGCTTAGGCCCAAAGGACTTCACTTACGAG. This gives the protein CASSLGPKDFTYE. The full CDR3 protein reads CASSLGPKDFTYEQYF.

Concerning this clone itself: The read halts 3 residues ahead of the CDR3 end, with the missing end drawn from the germline J gene. This rearrangement joins TRBV19 to TRBJ2-7, with D tentatively TRBD1 (5 bases). Germline CDR1 and CDR2: LNHDA and SQIVND (reference sequence). The CDR3 covers 13 residues. Deletions cut 2 bases from V and 0 bases from J, with 5 bases between. CDR3 sequence reads: CASSIQGSYEQYF. The covered CDR3 bases are TGTGCCAGTAGTATACAGGGCTCCTACGAG.

Note on this clone: The read is 3 residues too short to cover the CDR3 end, so that end is filled in from the germline J gene. J is TRBJ1-6 and V is TRBV7-6; unclear D gene. Trimming took off 3 bases at V and 8 bases at J, with 14 bases between the two ends. This CDR3 is built from 15 residues. Per the germline V gene, CDR1 is SGHVS and CDR2 is FNYEAQ. The sequenced part of the CDR3 DNA is TGTGCCAGCAGCTTGATAGCGATTAATGATTCACCC. Protein product: CASSLIAINDSP. The entire CDR3 reads CASSLIAINDSPLHF.

As concerns this clone: The read gets to within 3 residues of the CDR3 end, and the germline J gene fills in the rest. The rearrangement uses TRBV28 and TRBJ1-1; a possible D gene is TRBD1 (5 bases). The V end lost 6 bases, the J end lost 1 base, and 9 bases lay between the germline ends. Germline V CDR1 and CDR2: MDHEN, SYDVKM. This CDR3 contains 13 residues. The covered CDR3 bases are TGTGCCAGCAGCCTGGGGGGGAACACTGAA. This encodes CASSLGGNTE. The full CDR3 protein reads CASSLGGNTEAFF.

Worth noting for this clone: The CDR3 end is not reached by the read, which stops 3 residues before it; the germline J gene fills it in. V and J are TRBV7-9 and TRBJ2-1; D unclear. This CDR3 has 13 residues. Trimming left V 0 bases short and J 7 bases short, with 7 bases between. In germline, CDR1 is SEHNR, CDR2 FQNEAQ (reference sequence). The sequenced part of the CDR3 DNA is TGTGCCAGCAGCTTAGCGTCCGTGAATGAG. This encodes CASSLASVNE. The CDR3 in its entirety is CASSLASVNEQFF. Supplemented by reference TRBV7-9 and TRBJ2-1, the full variable domain reads DTGVSQNPRHKITKRGQNVTFRCDPISEHNRLYWYRQTLGQGPEFLTYFQNEAQLEKSRLLSDRFSAERPKGSFSTLEIQRTEQGDSAMYLCASSLASVNEQFFGPGTRLTVL.

Turning to this clone: The read terminates 3 residues before the CDR3 end, so the remaining end is supplied by the germline J gene. The gene calls are TRBV4-2 and TRBJ2-3; TRBD2 agrees at 11 bases. This CDR3 region has 17 residues. Germline values: CDR1 LGHNA, CDR2 YNFKEQ. V dropped 4 bases and J dropped 2; count of bases not matched to a gene: 8. This chain's CDR3 is CASSRIPGLADTDTQYF. The DNA read from the CDR3 is TGTGCCAGCAGCCGAATCCCGGGACTAGCGGACACAGATACG.

As regards this clone: The CDR3 extends 3 residues past the end of the read, so its final part is completed from the germline J gene. The chain is built from TRBV4-2 and TRBJ2-1; 10 nucleotides align to TRBD2. With 1 base clipped from V and 9 bases from J, the junction kept 18 bases outside the gene matches. The CDR3 loop spans 19 amino acids. CDR1 and CDR2 from the germline V gene are LGHNA and YNFKEQ. The part of the CDR3 DNA that was read is TGTGCCAGCAGCCAAGTAGAGGCTAGCGGGAGTTTAAGTAGGATTGAG. Translated, it gives CASSQVEASGSLSRIE. The full CDR3 sequence reads CASSQVEASGSLSRIEQFF.

The CDR3 reads CASSEAWQATYEQYF. CDR3 bases read: TGTGCCAGCAGTGAAGCGTGGCAGGCAACCTACGAG. V usage is TRBV2 and J usage is TRBJ2-7; the D is unclear. The read halts 3 residues ahead of the CDR3 end, with the missing end drawn from the germline J gene. V lost 0 bases, J lost 2 bases, and 11 bases lay in between. Germline-derived CDR1 and CDR2 are SNHLY and FYNNEI. This CDR3 contains 15 residues.

A word on this clone: The read ends 3 residues shy of where the CDR3 ends; the end is completed using the germline J gene. V usage is TRBV20-1 and J usage is TRBJ2-7; 14 bases are shared with TRBD2. Germline values: CDR1 DFQATT, CDR2 SNEGSKA (reference sequence). Trimming cost V 3 bases and J 4 bases; bases outside gene matches: 14. CDR3 length equals 18 residues. The CDR3 bases that were read are TGCAGTGCTAGCCAACTCGGGACTAGCGGGAGTTTTCGGTACGAG. Amino acid sequence: CSASQLGTSGSFRYE. The complete CDR3 sequence is CSASQLGTSGSFRYEQYF.

With regard to this clone: The CDR3 end falls 3 residues outside the read, so it is completed with the germline J gene. This chain connects TRBV6-2 or TRBV6-3 to TRBJ2-7; a weak D match, TRBD1 (5 bases). Trimming cost V 0 bases and J 5 bases, with 17 bases left between them. This CDR3 comprises 16 residues. Germline V CDR1 and CDR2: MNHEY, SVGEGT. Incomplete CDR3 DNA: TGTGCCAGCAGTTACTCGATCCCTAGTGGGGCCCACGAG. As protein: CASSYSIPSGAHE. The whole CDR3 reads CASSYSIPSGAHEQYF.

Remarks on this clone: The CDR3 is cut off 3 residues early in the read; its end comes from the germline J gene. This chain joins TRBV7-9 and TRBJ2-1, with D possibly TRBD2 on 6 matching bases. Deletions cut 5 bases from V and 3 bases from J, with 14 bases between. The CDR3 spans 15 residues. From germline, CDR1 is SEHNR and CDR2 FQNEAQ (reference sequence). CDR3 bases read: TGTGCCAGCAGCGGGGAGGACATCGGCTACAATGAG. Its protein is CASSGEDIGYNE. The whole CDR3 reads CASSGEDIGYNEQFF.

On this clone itself: The read terminates 3 residues before the CDR3 end, so the remaining end is supplied by the germline J gene. This chain joins TRBV29-1 and TRBJ2-1; TRBD2 matches at 9 bases. V was pared by 3 bases and J by 4 bases, with 10 bases of the junction left unmatched. CDR3 size: 16 residues. The V gene's germline CDR1 is SQVTM and CDR2 ANQGSEA. The sequenced part of the CDR3 DNA is TGCAGCGTTGAGGCGGTAGCGGGAGTCCCTTACAATGAG. It specifies CSVEAVAGVPYNE. The full CDR3 reads CSVEAVAGVPYNEQFF.

As regards this clone: Read sequence stops 3 residues before the CDR3 end, and the germline J gene provides the missing end. The gene calls are TRBV7-8 and TRBJ1-1; weak D call: TRBD1 (6 bases). V gave up 1 base and J gave up 1 base, with 13 bases separating them. CDR3 length equals 16 residues. The V gene's germline CDR1 is SGHVS and CDR2 FQNEAQ. This CDR3 reads CASSLVNREKNTEAFF. Partial CDR3 DNA: TGTGCCAGCAGCTTAGTTAACAGGGAAAAGAACACTGAA.

Notes on this clone: The read ends 3 residues before the CDR3 terminus; that terminus is restored from the germline J gene. This sequence joins TRBV5-1 and TRBJ2-2; a weak D match, TRBD2 (6 bases). Germline CDR1 and CDR2: SGHRS and YFSETQ. Trimming took 7 bases from V and 9 from J, leaving 28 bases between them. CDR3 size: 17 residues. The CDR3 bases that were read are TGCGCCAGCTCTGAAGGTAGTAGCGGCCAGTTTATGAGGGAG. It translates to CASSEGSSGQFMRE. The full CDR3 protein reads CASSEGSSGQFMRELFF.

Worth noting for this clone: The sequence runs out 3 residues before the end of the CDR3; the remainder is reconstructed from the germline J gene. V usage is TRBV11-2 and J usage is TRBJ2-7; 7 bases are a match to TRBD2. The J segment lost 2 bases and the V segment lost 1 base, leaving 2 bases of the junction unmatched. This CDR3 is built from 14 residues. Per germline, CDR1 SGHAT and CDR2 FQNNGV. CDR3 bases read: TGTGCCAGCAGCTTAGGGGCGGGGGCCTACGAG. Translation: CASSLGAGAYE. The entire CDR3 reads CASSLGAGAYEQYF.